Each of the 10 T cell receptor beta chains below was sequenced from the same sample in a study of beta chain features in type 1 diabetes. The sequenced template was cDNA made from the entire isolated RNA. The data were produced by immunoSEQ multiplex PCR, yet TCRdb's version contains in-frame clones alone and is incomplete. The table has some 220,000 clones, about a tenth seen once; the top ten hold roughly 1.4%. Sequencing was done on a sample of central memory CD4+ T cells from blood. The receptors derive from a man aged 18 to 29 in good health.

The chain links TRBV6-1 to TRBJ2-3; D remains ambiguous. The V end lost 7 bases, the J end lost 5 bases, and 13 bases lay between the germline ends. This CDR3 has 13 amino acids. In germline, CDR1 is MNHNS, CDR2 SASEGT. The CDR3 region is CASNGGDGDTQYF. CDR3 nucleotides: TGTGCCAGCAACGGCGGTGACGGAGATACGCAGTATTTT.

A few counts support this clone. This rearrangement joins TRBV4-2 to TRBJ2-5; perhaps TRBD1 as D (8 bases). The V end lost 4 bases, the J end lost 4 bases, and 13 bases lay between the germline ends. The germline V gene encodes CDR1 LGHNA and CDR2 YNFKEQ. The CDR3 length is 14 residues. The CDR3 reads CASSPYRGGETQYF. In DNA form, the CDR3 reads TGTGCCAGCAGCCCATACAGGGGGGGAGAGACCCAGTACTTC.

This clone was seen a few times. The chain recombines TRBV10-3 with TRBJ2-3; D might be TRBD1 or TRBD2, each matching 5 bases. The CDR3 is made up of 14 amino acids. Trimming took off 10 bases at V and 4 bases at J, with 18 bases between the two ends. CDR1 is ENHRY, CDR2 SYGVKD, per germline. CDR3 sequence: CASIKGQGADTQYF. The DNA of the CDR3 is TGTGCCAGCATAAAGGGCCAGGGAGCAGATACGCAGTATTTT.

CDR3 sequence (DNA): TGTGCCAGCACCGACGACAGGGTGGTGGAGACCCAGTACTTC. Amino acid sequence: CASTDDRVVETQYF. J is TRBJ2-5 and V is TRBV2; 7 bases align to TRBD1. With 7 bases clipped from V and 5 bases from J, the junction kept 10 bases outside the gene matches. Germline-derived CDR1 and CDR2 are SNHLY and FYNNEI. This CDR3 region has 14 residues.

The chain combines TRBV30 with TRBJ1-1, with D possibly TRBD1 on 6 matching bases. The germline CDR1 and CDR2 sequences are GTSNPN and SVGIG (reference sequence). V was pared by 6 bases and J by 3 bases, with 17 bases between. CDR3 size: 14 residues. Here the CDR3 reads CACHRHREDTEAFF. The CDR3, as DNA: TGTGCCTGCCATCGGCACAGGGAGGACACTGAAGCTTTCTTT.

There are a few counts of this clone. The chain joins TRBV7-2 to TRBJ2-5; D unresolved. Germline V gene lookup returns CDR1 SGHTA and CDR2 FQGNSA. With 5 bases removed from V and 4 bases from J, the gap between germline ends came to 14 bases. CDR3 length equals 14 residues. CDR3 bases: TGTGCCAGCAGCCTGTTTGCGTCTTTAGAGACCCAGTACTTC. Its translation: CASSLFASLETQYF.

The chain links TRBV29-1 to TRBJ1-1, with unresolved D. The V end lost 8 bases, the J end lost 7 bases, and 17 bases lay between the germline ends. The germline V gene has CDR1 SQVTM and CDR2 ANQGSEA. This CDR3 has 12 residues. The DNA for the CDR3 is TGCAGCTCCCGGGAAGCCTCTAATGAAGCTTTCTTT. This gives the protein CSSREASNEAFF.

V gene TRBV12-5 combines with J gene TRBJ2-7; TRBD2 is a possible D gene (5 bases). Trimming took off 8 bases at V and 0 bases at J, with 8 bases between the two ends. This CDR3 comprises 12 residues. Looked up from germline, CDR1 is LGHNT and CDR2 is FRNRAP. CDR3 DNA: TGTGCTAGTTCTGGGAGCTCCTACGAGCAGTACTTC. It encodes CASSGSSYEQYF.

The chain recombines TRBV7-2 with TRBJ1-1; the match to TRBD1 covers 7 bases. Trimming at V came to 5 bases and at J to 7 bases, leaving 13 bases not matched to a gene. The CDR3 is 15 residues long. Germline CDR1 reads SGHTA; CDR2 reads FQGNSA. The CDR3 spells CASSARGTDPGEAFF. The DNA for the CDR3 is TGTGCCAGCAGCGCCCGCGGGACAGACCCTGGTGAAGCTTTCTTT.

The chain couples TRBV29-1 to TRBJ2-5, with 10 nucleotides matching TRBD1. Unmatched junction bases numbered 8, after V lost 4 bases and J lost 6 bases. Germline values: CDR1 SQVTM, CDR2 ANQGSEA. The CDR3 is 14 residues long. CDR3 region: CSVGGQGTSKTQYF. The CDR3 DNA sequence: TGCAGCGTTGGGGGACAGGGGACTTCGAAGACCCAGTACTTC.